This T cell receptor beta chain was captured by sequencing in a study of T cell clonality in common variable immunodeficiency (dated by TCRdb to the mid-2010s). Results the study describes overall, beyond this receptor: Differences among patients in the CVID cohort limited the correlations between repertoire features and clinical complications. Even though DNA input was the same, control samples had an average of about 80,000 unique sequences each, compared with roughly 30,000 in CVID samples. According to the authors, finding the cause of the higher clonality in CVID would require sequencing the repertoires of T cell subpopulations. Compared with healthy controls, CVID subjects showed increased TCRbeta clonality (t-test p = 0.018), a feature most characteristic of about a third of subjects. CVID subjects shared fewer TCRbeta clones with each other than healthy controls did (p < 0.0001). CVID TCRbeta sequences were reported to have fewer deletions and N-nucleotide insertions and to lack highly modified clones with 13 or more V deletions.

This clone was counted at least ten times. Its target antigen remains unknown. Read data end 3 residues before the CDR3 end; the end is taken from the germline J gene. Equivalent amounts of genomic DNA from CVID and control samples were used as sequencing input. For every sample, a 60 bp segment covering the rearranged TCRbeta CDR3 region was amplified and then sequenced. The immunoSEQ assay, a bias-corrected multiplex PCR combined with high-throughput sequencing, was used to amplify TCRbeta. The source study handled its data this way. Every unique nucleotide sequence counted as a clone and was annotated with V, D and J genes, copy number and frequency. Sequences were labeled productive if in frame, and non-productive if out of frame or containing stop codons. As previously described, Shannon's entropy was used to calculate clonality. The predicted amino acid sequences of productive clones were used to derive mean CDR3 Kyte-Doolittle hydropathy. The R hclust function was used to hierarchically cluster scaled V gene usage with Manhattan distance and complete linkage. Clone sharing by CDR3 amino acid sequence was assessed by resampling 12 repertoires per group over 100 rounds. The repertoires were searched for 70 published EBV-specific TCRbeta sequences and a few hundred published CMV-specific TCRbeta sequences. A couple of CVID samples yielding fewer than 10,000 sequences were excluded from analysis, leaving under 50 CVID repertoires. TCRdb took this table from immuneACCESS and kept in-frame rearrangements with V and J called. Such tables lack part of the clones; where checked against another copy, unresolved V genes explain under half of the gap, and the rest is unexplained. Clonal size and the V and J genes are those of that table, whereas D and trimming came from the DNA. Here the sample lists tens of thousands of clones, none seen once only. About 1% of the sample is held by the ten biggest clonotypes.

Both CVID patients and healthy controls were predominantly of Caucasian heritage. From each donor, 5 to 8 ml of heparinized peripheral whole blood was collected. TCRbeta CDR3 repertoires were sequenced from genomic DNA of adults with common variable immune deficiency (CVID) and healthy adult controls. A total of about 22 healthy adult volunteers (about 12 female and some 10 male; age range roughly 23 to 70 years, mean age around 31) were included in the control group. Diluted blood was subjected to density centrifugation over Hypaque 1077 or Ficoll-Paque for isolation of peripheral blood mononuclear cells. Genomic DNA was obtained from unsorted mononuclear cells through either Qiagen column purification or a centrifugation-based method. Inclusive of the bounding cysteine and phenylalanine, the CDR3 is 16 residues long. Shown are 39 bases from within the CDR3, in frame from base 1. Clipping removes 5 bases from V and 6 bases from J, with 13 as the unmatched junction base count. CDR1 and CDR2 are drawn from the germline V gene: MNHEY, SVGEGT.

The chain links TRBV6-2 or TRBV6-3 with TRBJ2-7, and TRBD2 matches 10 of the central bases. This receptor was identified in a person between 18 and 75 years old in good health. Sequencing was done on a sample of peripheral blood mononuclear cells. This receptor carries the CDR3 CASSPGLAAFFREQYF. Partial CDR3 DNA: TGTGCCAGCAGTCCCGGACTAGCGGCTTTTTTCCGCGAG.